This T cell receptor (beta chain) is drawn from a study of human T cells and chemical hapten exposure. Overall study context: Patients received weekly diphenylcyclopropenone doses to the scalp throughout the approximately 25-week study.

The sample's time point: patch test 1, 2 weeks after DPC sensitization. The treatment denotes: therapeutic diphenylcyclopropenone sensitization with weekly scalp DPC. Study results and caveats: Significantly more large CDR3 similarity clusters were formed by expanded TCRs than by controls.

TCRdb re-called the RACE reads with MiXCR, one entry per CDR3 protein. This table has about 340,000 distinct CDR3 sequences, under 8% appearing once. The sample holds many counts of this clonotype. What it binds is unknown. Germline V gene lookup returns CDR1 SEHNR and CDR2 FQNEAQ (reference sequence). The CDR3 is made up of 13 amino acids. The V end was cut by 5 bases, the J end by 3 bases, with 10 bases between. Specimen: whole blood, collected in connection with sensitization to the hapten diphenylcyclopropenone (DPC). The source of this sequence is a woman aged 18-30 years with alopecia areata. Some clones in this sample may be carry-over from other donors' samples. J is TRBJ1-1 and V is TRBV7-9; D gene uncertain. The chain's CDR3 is CASSRTEDTEAFF. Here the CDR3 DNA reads TGTGCCAGCAGCCGCACAGAGGACACTGAAGCTTTCTTT.